This T cell receptor beta chain was sequenced during a study of T cell responses to AZD1222 COVID-19 vaccine. Sequenced by immunoSEQ multiplex PCR; TCRdb stores in-frame clones only, minus some. The profile covers about 100,000 clones, with around 90% appearing a single time and around 1.7% taken by the ten largest. The V gene end was trimmed by 3 bases and the J gene end by 1 base; junction bases not matched to a gene: 3. The CDR3 sequence is 14 residues long. CDR1 and CDR2 (germline): SGHRS, YFSETQ. The sequence came from an adult in good health. The source material was peripheral blood, sampled on day 0 of AZD1222 vaccination. V and J are TRBV5-1 and TRBJ1-1; 7 bases align to TRBD1. The CDR3 loop reads CASSWRQGNTEAFF. The CDR3 coding sequence is TGCGCCAGCAGCTGGAGACAGGGGAACACTGAAGCTTTCTTT.